Listed here are 26 T cell receptor beta chains from one sample, sequenced in a study of blood T cell repertoires in COVID-19. Profiled with immunoSEQ multiplex PCR; TCRdb holds only in-frame clones, not every one. The table has 100,000 to 150,000 clones, around nine tenths seen once. Sequenced: peripheral blood. The receptors originated from a man aged 50 to 60 with acute or convalescent COVID-19.

Comments on this clone: One end of the junction fails to match germline, which may point to a read error. Here the CDR3 DNA reads TGTGCCGCCAGCAGAGATCCGACAGGGGGTCCCGGCGCTTTCTTT. Its protein product is CAASRDPTGGPGAFF. This chain connects TRBV15 to TRBJ1-1; 9 nucleotides match TRBD1. The CDR3 has 15 amino acids. In germline, CDR1 is LNHNV, CDR2 YYDKDF (reference sequence).

This chain uses TRBV7-9 with TRBJ2-1; 7 nucleotides line up with TRBD2. The CDR3 is 14 residues long. Germline loops: CDR1 SEHNR, CDR2 FQNEAQ (reference sequence). J gave up 9 bases and V 1 base, and 6 bases lay outside the gene matches. The CDR3 DNA reads as TGTGCCAGCAGCTTAGTAGGGCGGGAGACTGAGCAGTTCTTC. It is translated as CASSLVGRETEQFF.

This sequence joins TRBV6-5 and TRBJ1-2; D perhaps matches TRBD1 (5 bases). Germline V CDR1 and CDR2: MNHEY, SVGAGI. Trimming shortened V by 2 bases and J by 8 bases, and 12 bases separated the two germline ends. This CDR3 region has 13 residues. The CDR3: CASSYGGLRGYTF. The CDR3 nucleotides read TGTGCCAGCAGTTACGGGGGGTTGAGGGGCTACACCTTC.

CDR3 region: CAIKGPGEAFF. CDR3 nucleotide sequence: TGTGCCATCAAGGGGCCGGGTGAAGCTTTCTTT. This chain connects TRBV10-3 to TRBJ1-1; a possible D gene is TRBD1 (5 bases). Between the trimmed V and J ends, which lost 7 bases and 7 bases, there was a span of 10 bases. The CDR3 has 11 residues. CDR1 is ENHRY, CDR2 SYGVKD, per germline.

The table lists this clone with a count of one. The V gene is TRBV27, the J gene TRBJ2-2, with D perhaps TRBD1 (5 bases). Trimming took off 6 bases at V and 5 bases at J, with 10 bases between the two ends. The length of the CDR3 is 13 residues. In germline, CDR1 is MNHEY, CDR2 SMNVEV (reference sequence). The CDR3 spells CASSMTDTGELFF. For the CDR3, the DNA is TGTGCCAGCAGCATGACAGATACCGGGGAGCTGTTTTTT.

The chain employs TRBV18 and TRBJ1-1; D is possibly TRBD1 (6 bases). The germline V gene encodes CDR1 KGHSH and CDR2 LQKENI. The V end lost 6 bases, the J end lost 1 base, and 18 bases lay between the germline ends. CDR3 size: 16 residues. The CDR3 DNA reads TGTGCCAGCTCCGCCAACAGGGTTTACGGGAACACTGAAGCTTTCTTT. This codes for CASSANRVYGNTEAFF.

The genes are TRBV6-5 and TRBJ2-2, with no clear D. CDR3 size: 13 residues. Trimming pared 7 bases from V and 4 bases from J, leaving 10 bases between. CDR1 and CDR2 from the germline V gene are MNHEY and SVGAGI. CDR3 bases: TGTGCCAGCACGCAGTTTGGCACCGGGGAGCTGTTTTTT. Translated: CASTQFGTGELFF.

V usage is TRBV9 and J usage is TRBJ1-2; D unclear. The CDR3 length is 13 residues. Germline lookup yields CDR1 SGDLS and CDR2 YYNGEE. Trimming left V 4 bases short and J 2 bases short, with 9 bases between. The chain's CDR3 is CASSIDSNYGYTF. The CDR3 coding sequence is TGTGCCAGCAGCATAGATTCGAACTATGGCTACACCTTC. The full variable domain, in which reference TRBV9 and TRBJ1-2 provide the parts outside the CDR3, is DSGVTQTPKHLITATGQRVTLRCSPRSGDLSVYWYQQSLDQGLQFLIQYYNGEERAKGNILERFSAQQFPDLHSELNLSSLELGDSALYFCASSIDSNYGYTFGSGTRLTVV.

The chain uses TRBV11-3 and TRBJ1-2; D is possibly TRBD1 (6 bases). V was shortened by 1 base and J by 0 bases, with 9 bases between the two germline ends. The CDR3 is 15 amino acids. Germline V gene sequence: CDR1 SGHNT, CDR2 YENEEA. The CDR3 protein is CASSLAPGANYGYTF. In nucleotides, the CDR3 is TGTGCCAGCAGCTTAGCTCCAGGGGCTAACTATGGCTACACCTTC.

V is TRBV7-2 and J is TRBJ2-1; 12 bases fit TRBD2. The CDR3 spans 19 residues. Germline loops: CDR1 SGHTA, CDR2 FQGNSA. J gave up 5 bases and V 1 base, and 12 bases lay outside the gene matches. The CDR3 DNA follows: TGTGCCAGCAGCTTAGACCTAGCGGGAGGGTTATTTAGGCACAATGAGCAGTTCTTC. It encodes CASSLDLAGGLFRHNEQFF.

The chain carries TRBV27 and TRBJ2-5; maybe TRBD1 (7 bases). Trimming took off 2 bases at V and 6 bases at J, with 13 bases between the two ends. Looked up from germline, CDR1 is MNHEY and CDR2 is SMNVEV (reference sequence). There are 14 residues in the CDR3. CDR3 nucleotides: TGTGCCAGCAGTTTAGAGACAGGGAGGCAGACCCAGTACTTC. Translated: CASSLETGRQTQYF.

The rearrangement joins TRBV7-9 to TRBJ2-5; TRBD2 matches 12 bases. The V and J ends lost 4 bases and 5 bases, in that order; junction bases with no gene match: 11. CDR1 is SEHNR, CDR2 FQNEAQ, per germline (reference sequence). The CDR3 is made up of 17 amino acids. CDR3 in amino acids: CASSSLGLAGLSETQYF. The CDR3 coding sequence is TGTGCCAGCAGCTCCTTGGGACTAGCGGGCCTTTCGGAGACCCAGTACTTC.

The chain couples TRBV27 to TRBJ1-2; weak D call: TRBD1 (6 bases). Trimming shortened V by 2 bases and J by 4 bases, and 11 bases separated the two germline ends. The CDR3 runs 14 residues. Germline V gene lookup returns CDR1 MNHEY and CDR2 SMNVEV (reference sequence). In DNA, the CDR3 is TGTGCCAGCAGTTTAGGCAGGGGTGGCTATGGCTACACCTTC. The encoded protein is CASSLGRGGYGYTF.

V and J are TRBV6-2 or TRBV6-3 and TRBJ2-3, with 10 bases fitting TRBD2. Trimming took 2 bases from V and 2 from J; bases not matched to a gene: 4. Germline V gene lookup returns CDR1 MNHEY and CDR2 SVGEGT. The CDR3 runs to 16 residues. CDR3 protein: CASSYLAGEPTDTQYF. Here the CDR3 DNA reads TGTGCCAGCAGTTACCTAGCGGGAGAGCCCACAGATACGCAGTATTTT.

The chain recombines TRBV7-9 with TRBJ2-3; D remains ambiguous. Trimming removed 7 bases from V and 1 base from J, with 18 bases in between. The CDR3 spans 16 residues. Looked up from germline, CDR1 is SEHNR and CDR2 is FQNEAQ (reference sequence). The CDR3 loop reads CASTLPPGLRTDTQYF. The CDR3 DNA is TGTGCCAGCACCCTACCACCAGGCCTACGCACAGATACGCAGTATTTT.

This chain connects TRBV21-1 to TRBJ1-4. TRBV21-1 is annotated as a pseudogene. The CDR3 extends over 22 amino acids. CDR3 coding DNA: TGTGCCAGCAGCAAATCAATTCTGGGGTCGGACTGCTATGGCAAAACTAATGAAAAACTGTTTTTT. As protein: CASSKSILGSDCYGKTNEKLFF.

This clone occurred once. The genes are TRBV5-1 and TRBJ2-2, with D perhaps TRBD2 (6 bases). There are 15 residues in the CDR3. Trimming took off 4 bases at V and 5 bases at J, with 15 bases between the two ends. The germline CDR1 and CDR2 sequences are SGHRS and YFSETQ. This chain's CDR3 is CASSLASRETGELFF. In DNA, the CDR3 is TGCGCCAGCAGCCTAGCGTCCCGGGAAACCGGGGAGCTGTTTTTT.

The gene calls are TRBV9 and TRBJ1-1, with D unresolved. Trimming took off 0 bases at V and 0 bases at J, with 6 bases between the two ends. CDR1 is SGDLS and CDR2 is YYNGEE in the germline V gene. The CDR3 contains 14 residues. The CDR3 spells CASSVGVMNTEAFF. CDR3 DNA: TGTGCCAGCAGCGTAGGTGTAATGAACACTGAAGCTTTCTTT.

The V and J genes are TRBV19 and TRBJ2-2; a possible D gene is TRBD1 (6 bases). The V end was cut by 5 bases, the J end by 3 bases, with 13 bases between. The CDR3 contains 15 residues. CDR1 is LNHDA and CDR2 is SQIVND in the germline V gene (reference sequence). The CDR3 spells CASSSGGRDTGELFF. Written as DNA, the CDR3 is TGTGCCAGTAGTTCTGGGGGCCGGGACACCGGGGAGCTGTTTTTT.

The chain is built from TRBV5-6 and TRBJ2-3; weak D call: TRBD1 (6 bases). Germline V gene sequence: CDR1 SGHDT, CDR2 YYEEEE. This CDR3 has 17 amino acids. V lost 5 bases and J 0 bases, leaving 19 bases between the germline ends. CDR3 residues: CASSDTGWGLSTDTQYF. CDR3 nucleotides: TGTGCCAGCAGTGATACAGGGTGGGGGCTTAGCACAGATACGCAGTATTTT. Using reference TRBV5-6 and TRBJ2-3 for the parts outside the CDR3, the full variable domain is DAGVTQSPTHLIKTRGQQVTLRCSPKSGHDTVSWYQQALGQGPQFIFQYYEEEERQRGNFPDRFSGHQFPNYSSELNVNALLLGDSALYLCASSDTGWGLSTDTQYFGPGTRLTVL.

The V call is TRBV9, the J call TRBJ1-6; D perhaps matches TRBD1 (5 bases). The CDR3 length is 16 residues. Germline CDR1 SGDLS, CDR2 YYNGEE. The V end was cut by 3 bases, the J end by 7 bases, with 17 bases between. The CDR3 loop reads CASSASGGAGNSPLHF. The CDR3 region has the DNA TGTGCCAGCAGCGCTTCGGGAGGGGCAGGAAATTCACCCCTCCACTTT.

Of note for this clone: This sample includes further DNA sequences coding for the same CDR3. The chain carries TRBV18 and TRBJ2-3; possible D gene TRBD2, 6 bases. The CDR3 totals 14 residues. Trimming stripped 1 base from V and 5 bases from J, with 10 bases between. Germline loops: CDR1 KGHSH, CDR2 LQKENI. The CDR3 DNA reads TGTGCCAGCTCACCACGGTCGGGGGAAGATACGCAGTATTTT. Encoded protein: CASSPRSGEDTQYF.

This clone has only one observation. V usage is TRBV19 and J usage is TRBJ1-5, with 8 bases identical to TRBD1. Trimming cost V 6 bases and J 1 base; bases outside gene matches: 20. The CDR3 runs to 20 residues. Germline V gene data show CDR1 as LNHDA and CDR2 as SQIVND (reference sequence). CDR3 sequence: CASSTNVDRGEHASNQPQHF. CDR3 sequence (DNA): TGTGCCAGTAGCACCAACGTCGACAGGGGAGAACATGCAAGCAATCAGCCCCAGCATTTT.

This rearrangement joins TRBV19 to TRBJ1-1, with 11 bases fitting TRBD1. The germline CDR1 and CDR2 sequences are LNHDA and SQIVND (reference sequence). The CDR3 is 15 residues long. V shed 6 bases and J 4 bases; nucleotides not matched to a gene: 7. The CDR3 nucleotides are TGTGCCAGTAGCGGACAGGGGGCGCGCGTCACTGAAGCTTTCTTT. Translating it yields CASSGQGARVTEAFF.

The V call is TRBV24-1, the J call TRBJ1-2; D gene ambiguous. The CDR3 is made up of 15 amino acids. The germline gives CDR1 KGHDR, CDR2 SFDVKD. Trimming removed 8 bases from V and 3 bases from J, with 18 bases in between. The CDR3 loop reads CATTSPLGQDYGYTF. The DNA of the CDR3 is TGTGCCACCACCTCCCCGCTTGGGCAGGACTATGGCTACACCTTC.

The rearrangement uses TRBV7-9 and TRBJ2-1, with D possibly TRBD2 on 5 matching bases. V was shortened by 5 bases and J by 2 bases, with 19 bases between the two germline ends. The CDR3 consists of 17 residues. The germline CDR1 and CDR2 sequences are SEHNR and FQNEAQ (reference sequence). The CDR3 sequence is CASSDGGRAAAYNEQFF. CDR3 DNA: TGTGCCAGCAGCGACGGTGGGAGAGCGGCAGCCTACAATGAGCAGTTCTTC.